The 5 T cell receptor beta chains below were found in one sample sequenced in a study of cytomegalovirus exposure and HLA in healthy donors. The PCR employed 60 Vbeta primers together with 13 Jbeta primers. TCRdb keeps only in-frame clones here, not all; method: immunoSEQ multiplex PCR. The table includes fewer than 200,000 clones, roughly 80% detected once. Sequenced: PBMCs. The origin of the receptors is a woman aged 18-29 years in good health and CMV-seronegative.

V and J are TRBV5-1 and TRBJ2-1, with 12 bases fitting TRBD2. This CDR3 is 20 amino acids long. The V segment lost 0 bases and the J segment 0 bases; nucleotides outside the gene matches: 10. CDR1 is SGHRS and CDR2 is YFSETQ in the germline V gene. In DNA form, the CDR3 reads TGCGCCAGCAGCTTGGGACTAGCGGGAGCCGAACTTAGCTCCTACAATGAGCAGTTCTTC. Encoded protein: CASSLGLAGAELSSYNEQFF.

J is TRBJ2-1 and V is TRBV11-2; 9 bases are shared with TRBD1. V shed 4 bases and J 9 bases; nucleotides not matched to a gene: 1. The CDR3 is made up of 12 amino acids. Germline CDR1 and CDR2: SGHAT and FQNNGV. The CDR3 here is CASSWTGAEQFF. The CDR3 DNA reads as TGTGCCAGCAGCTGGACAGGGGCTGAGCAGTTCTTC.

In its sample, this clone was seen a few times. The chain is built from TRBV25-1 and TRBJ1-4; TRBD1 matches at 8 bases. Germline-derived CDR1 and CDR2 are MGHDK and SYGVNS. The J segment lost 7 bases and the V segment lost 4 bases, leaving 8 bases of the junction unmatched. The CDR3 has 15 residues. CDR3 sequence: CASSATRGQGEKLFF. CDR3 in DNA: TGTGCCAGCAGTGCGACCAGGGGGCAGGGTGAAAAACTGTTTTTT.

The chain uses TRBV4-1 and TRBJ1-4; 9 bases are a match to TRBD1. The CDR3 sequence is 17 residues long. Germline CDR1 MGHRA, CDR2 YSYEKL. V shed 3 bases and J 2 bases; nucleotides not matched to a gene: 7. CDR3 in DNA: TGCGCCAGCAGCCAGCCCTTACAGGGGGCGACTAATGAAAAACTGTTTTTT. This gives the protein CASSQPLQGATNEKLFF.

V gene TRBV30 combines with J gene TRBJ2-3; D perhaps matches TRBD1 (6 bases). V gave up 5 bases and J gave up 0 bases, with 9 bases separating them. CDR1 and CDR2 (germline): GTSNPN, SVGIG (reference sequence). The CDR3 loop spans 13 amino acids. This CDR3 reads CAWVQGSTDTQYF. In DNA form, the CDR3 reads TGTGCCTGGGTACAGGGAAGCACAGATACGCAGTATTTT.